Listed below are T cell receptor beta chains from one sample, sequenced in a study of T cell responses to AZD1222 COVID-19 vaccine. Sequencing was performed with immunoSEQ multiplex PCR; in TCRdb, only in-frame clones are kept and a portion is missing. The table lists about 150,000 clones, approximately 91% of them singletons. The input for sequencing was peripheral blood, taken 28 days after the second AZD1222 dose. The receptors stem from an adult who received the AZD1222 COVID-19 vaccine. CDR3s include the opening cysteine and the closing phenylalanine or tryptophan. Each record gives: D gene, J gene, clone size, V gene, CDR3 DNA, CDR3 protein. The D gene is left open where the match is weak. Size is stated for part of the rows, as once, few or many counts, or as a class when the clone is expanded.

d_call: -
j_call: TRBJ2-2
clone_size: -
v_call: TRBV5-1
cdr3_nt: TGCGCCAGCAGCGCCTCCACAGGGAACACCGGGGAGCTGTTTTTT
cdr3_aa: CASSASTGNTGELFF

d_call: TRBD2
j_call: TRBJ2-1
clone_size: -
v_call: TRBV18
cdr3_nt: TGTGCCAGCTCACCACTCCGGGGACTAGCGGGGACCTACAATGAGCAGTTCTTC
cdr3_aa: CASSPLRGLAGTYNEQFF

d_call: TRBD2
j_call: TRBJ2-1
clone_size: -
v_call: TRBV10-3
cdr3_nt: TGTGCCATCAGGACGGGGACTAGTAATGTCCATGAGCAGTTCTTC
cdr3_aa: CAIRTGTSNVHEQFF

d_call: TRBD1
j_call: TRBJ2-1
clone_size: -
v_call: TRBV7-9
cdr3_nt: TGTGCCAGCAGCCCACGGGACAGGGGGCCCTACAATGAGCAGTTCTTC
cdr3_aa: CASSPRDRGPYNEQFF

d_call: -
j_call: TRBJ1-2
clone_size: -
v_call: TRBV27
cdr3_nt: TGTGCCAGCAGTTTAACAGGACAGCCTAACTATGGCTACACCTTC
cdr3_aa: CASSLTGQPNYGYTF

d_call: TRBD1
j_call: TRBJ2-1
clone_size: -
v_call: TRBV7-8
cdr3_nt: TGTGCCAGCAGCTTCGACAGGGGAGGAGAGCAGTTCTTC
cdr3_aa: CASSFDRGGEQFF

d_call: -
j_call: TRBJ2-5
clone_size: -
v_call: TRBV5-6
cdr3_nt: TGTGCCAGCAGCTTGCCAGGGGCGCGGGAGACCCAGTACTTC
cdr3_aa: CASSLPGARETQYF

d_call: -
j_call: TRBJ1-2
clone_size: -
v_call: TRBV27
cdr3_nt: TGTGCCAGCAGGGGGGGCCCGGCCTATGGCTACACCTTC
cdr3_aa: CASRGGPAYGYTF

d_call: -
j_call: TRBJ1-1
clone_size: -
v_call: TRBV12-3/TRBV12-4
cdr3_nt: TGTGCCAGCAGTTTTGACCAGGACACTGAAGCTTTCTTT
cdr3_aa: CASSFDQDTEAFF

d_call: -
j_call: TRBJ1-1
clone_size: -
v_call: TRBV9
cdr3_nt: TGTGCCAGCAGCGATCGGACAGATTTGAACACTGAAGCTTTCTTT
cdr3_aa: CASSDRTDLNTEAFF

d_call: TRBD1
j_call: TRBJ2-3
clone_size: once
v_call: TRBV10-2
cdr3_nt: TGCGCCAGCAGAGACCGGGACAGGAACACAGATACGCAGTATTTT
cdr3_aa: CASRDRDRNTDTQYF

d_call: TRBD2
j_call: TRBJ2-5
clone_size: -
v_call: TRBV9
cdr3_nt: TGTGCCAGCAGCACCGGGACTAGCGGGAGAGAGACCCAGTACTTC
cdr3_aa: CASSTGTSGRETQYF

d_call: TRBD1
j_call: TRBJ1-2
clone_size: -
v_call: TRBV5-1
cdr3_nt: TGCGCCAGCAGCCTAGAACAGGGGTACTTTGGCTACACCTTC
cdr3_aa: CASSLEQGYFGYTF

d_call: -
j_call: TRBJ1-4
clone_size: few
v_call: TRBV9
cdr3_nt: TGTGCCAGCAGCGTAGGGGAAGCAACTAATGAAAAACTGTTTTTT
cdr3_aa: CASSVGEATNEKLFF

d_call: -
j_call: TRBJ1-4
clone_size: -
v_call: TRBV2
cdr3_nt: TGTGCCAGCAGTGCTCTTTCAGGGACCAATGAAAAACTGTTTTTT
cdr3_aa: CASSALSGTNEKLFF

d_call: -
j_call: TRBJ1-2
clone_size: -
v_call: TRBV27
cdr3_nt: TGTGCCAGCAGTTTACAAAAACCACAGATCCTTAACTATGGCTACACCTTC
cdr3_aa: CASSLQKPQILNYGYTF

d_call: -
j_call: TRBJ1-2
clone_size: -
v_call: TRBV9
cdr3_nt: TGTGCCAGCAGCGTGGGGACGGCGGCCTATGGCTACACCTTC
cdr3_aa: CASSVGTAAYGYTF

d_call: TRBD1
j_call: TRBJ1-1
clone_size: once
v_call: TRBV5-1
cdr3_nt: TGCGCCAGCAGCTTCGAGACAGGGGGCCTGAACACTGAAGCTTTCTTT
cdr3_aa: CASSFETGGLNTEAFF

d_call: -
j_call: TRBJ2-1
clone_size: -
v_call: TRBV5-6
cdr3_nt: TGTGCCAGCAGCTTTGTGGAGGTTCCGAATAAAAATGAGCAGTTCTTC
cdr3_aa: CASSFVEVPNKNEQFF

d_call: TRBD1
j_call: TRBJ2-7
clone_size: once
v_call: TRBV14
cdr3_nt: TGTGCCAGCAGGCAAACAGGGACAGCCAGTCTACGAGAGCAGTACTTC
cdr3_aa: CASRQTGTASLREQYF

d_call: -
j_call: TRBJ1-5
clone_size: -
v_call: TRBV2
cdr3_nt: TGTGCCAGCAGTGAAGCGCCCCGGGTGAAAACGGCCCGGCCCCAGCATTTT
cdr3_aa: CASSEAPRVKTARPQHF

d_call: -
j_call: TRBJ1-2
clone_size: few
v_call: TRBV12-3/TRBV12-4
cdr3_nt: TGTGCCAGCTCACCCCTCGGGGGGTATGGCTACACCTTC
cdr3_aa: CASSPLGGYGYTF

d_call: -
j_call: TRBJ1-6
clone_size: -
v_call: TRBV6-6
cdr3_nt: TGTGCCAGCAGTACCGGGGACCCGGGCAATTCACCCCTCCACTTT
cdr3_aa: CASSTGDPGNSPLHF

d_call: TRBD1
j_call: TRBJ1-3
clone_size: -
v_call: TRBV6-6
cdr3_nt: TGTGCCAGCAGTCTTGGCGGGACAGGGAGCTCTGGAAACACCATATATTTT
cdr3_aa: CASSLGGTGSSGNTIYF

d_call: -
j_call: TRBJ2-3
clone_size: -
v_call: TRBV14
cdr3_nt: TGTGCCAGCAGCCAACGGGGGACAGATACGCAGTATTTT
cdr3_aa: CASSQRGTDTQYF